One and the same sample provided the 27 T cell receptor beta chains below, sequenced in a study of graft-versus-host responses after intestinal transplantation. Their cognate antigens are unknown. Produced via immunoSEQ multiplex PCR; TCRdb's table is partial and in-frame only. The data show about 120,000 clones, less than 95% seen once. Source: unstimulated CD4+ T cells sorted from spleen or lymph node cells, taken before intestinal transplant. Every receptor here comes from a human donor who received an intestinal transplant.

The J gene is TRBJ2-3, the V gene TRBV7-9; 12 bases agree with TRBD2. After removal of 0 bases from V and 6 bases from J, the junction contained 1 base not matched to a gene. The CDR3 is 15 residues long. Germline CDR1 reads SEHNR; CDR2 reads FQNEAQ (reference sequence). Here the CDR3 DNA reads TGTGCCAGCAGCTTAGCTGGACTAGCGGGGGATACGCAGTATTTT. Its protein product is CASSLAGLAGDTQYF.

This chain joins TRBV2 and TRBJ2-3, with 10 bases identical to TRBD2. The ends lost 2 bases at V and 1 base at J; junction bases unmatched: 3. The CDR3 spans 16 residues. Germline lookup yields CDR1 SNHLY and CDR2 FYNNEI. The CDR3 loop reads CASSEWGTSGTDTQYF. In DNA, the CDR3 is TGTGCCAGCAGTGAATGGGGGACTAGCGGCACAGATACGCAGTATTTT.

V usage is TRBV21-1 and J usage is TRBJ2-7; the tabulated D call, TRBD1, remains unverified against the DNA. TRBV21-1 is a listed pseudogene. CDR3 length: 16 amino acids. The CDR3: CASSKGAENFSYEQYF. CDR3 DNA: TGTGCCAGCAGCAAAGGGGCAGAAAACTTCTCCTACGAGCAGTACTTC.

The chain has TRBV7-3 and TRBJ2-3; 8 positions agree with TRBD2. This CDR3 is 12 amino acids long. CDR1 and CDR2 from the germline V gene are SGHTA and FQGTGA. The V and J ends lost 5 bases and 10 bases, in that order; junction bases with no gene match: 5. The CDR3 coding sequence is TGTGCCAGCAGCATAGCGGGAAGCGCGCAGTATTTT. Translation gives CASSIAGSAQYF. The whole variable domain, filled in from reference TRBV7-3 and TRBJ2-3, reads GAGVSQTPSNKVTEKGKYVELRCDPISGHTALYWYRQSLGQGPEFLIYFQGTGAADDSGLPNDRFFAVRPEGSVSTLKIQRTERGDSAVYLCASSIAGSAQYFGPGTRLTVL.

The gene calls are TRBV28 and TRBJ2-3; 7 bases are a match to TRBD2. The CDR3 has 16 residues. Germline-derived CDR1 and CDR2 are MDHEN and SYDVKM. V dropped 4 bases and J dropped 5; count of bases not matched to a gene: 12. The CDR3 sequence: CASSWGGDYSGDTQYF. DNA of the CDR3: TGTGCCAGCAGTTGGGGGGGGGACTACTCGGGAGATACGCAGTATTTT.

The CDR3 loop is CASSHPPGLAGEYEQYF. For the CDR3, the DNA is TGCGCCAGCAGCCATCCTCCGGGACTAGCGGGAGAGTACGAGCAGTACTTC. V and J are TRBV4-1 and TRBJ2-7, with 14 bases fitting TRBD2. The CDR3 totals 17 residues. CDR1 MGHRA and CDR2 YSYEKL come from the germline V gene. V lost 3 bases and J lost 4; bases outside the gene matches: 8.

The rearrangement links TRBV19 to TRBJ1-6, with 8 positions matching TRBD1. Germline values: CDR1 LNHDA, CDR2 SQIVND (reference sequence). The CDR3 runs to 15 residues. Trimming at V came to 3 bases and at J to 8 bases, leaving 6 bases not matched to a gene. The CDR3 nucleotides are TGTGCCAGTAGTATCGTTGGGACAGGCGATTCACCCCTCCACTTT. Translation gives CASSIVGTGDSPLHF. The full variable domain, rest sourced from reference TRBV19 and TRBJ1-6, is DGGITQSPKYLFRKEGQNVTLSCEQNLNHDAMYWYRQDPGQGLRLIYYSQIVNDFQKGDIAEGYSVSREKKESFPLTVTSAQKNPTAFYLCASSIVGTGDSPLHFGNGTRLTVT.

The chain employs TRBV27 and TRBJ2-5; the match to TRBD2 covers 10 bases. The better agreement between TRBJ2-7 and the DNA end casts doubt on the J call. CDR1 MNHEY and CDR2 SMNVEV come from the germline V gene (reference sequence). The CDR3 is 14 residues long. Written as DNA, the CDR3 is TGTGCCAGCAGTCCCGGGCTAGCGGGGGTCGAGCAGTACTTC. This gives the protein CASSPGLAGVEQYF.

In nucleotides, the CDR3 is TGCGCCAGCAGCTTGACGACCCCGGCGGTGGACACCATATATTTT. It is translated as CASSLTTPAVDTIYF. The V and J genes are TRBV5-1 and TRBJ1-3; the D is unclear. CDR3 size: 15 residues. Germline values: CDR1 SGHRS, CDR2 YFSETQ. Trimming shortened V by 1 base and J by 8 bases, and 16 bases separated the two germline ends. Combining the CDR3 with reference TRBV5-1 and TRBJ1-3 gives the whole variable domain KAGVTQTPRYLIKTRGQQVTLSCSPISGHRSVSWYQQTPGQGLQFLFEYFSETQRNKGNFPGRFSGRQFSNSRSEMNVSTLELGDSALYLCASSLTTPAVDTIYFGEGSWLTVV.

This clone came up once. CDR3 sequence reads: CASSQQLAKNIQYF. The CDR3 DNA follows: TGTGCCAGCAGCCAACAGCTAGCCAAAAACATTCAGTACTTC. This chain joins TRBV6-1 and TRBJ2-4; D uncertain. The CDR3 extends over 14 amino acids. V was trimmed by 6 bases and J by 0 bases, leaving 9 bases between them. Germline CDR1 is MNHNS and CDR2 is SASEGT.

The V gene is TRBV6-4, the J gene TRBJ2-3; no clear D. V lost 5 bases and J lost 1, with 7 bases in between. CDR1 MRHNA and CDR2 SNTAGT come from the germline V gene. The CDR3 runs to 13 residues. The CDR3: CASSSQGTDTQYF. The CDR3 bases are TGTGCCAGCAGTAGCCAGGGCACAGATACGCAGTATTTT.

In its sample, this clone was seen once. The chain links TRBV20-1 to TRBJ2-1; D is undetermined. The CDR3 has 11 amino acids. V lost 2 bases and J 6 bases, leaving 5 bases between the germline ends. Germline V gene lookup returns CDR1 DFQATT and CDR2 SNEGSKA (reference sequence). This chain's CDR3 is CSARLINEQFF. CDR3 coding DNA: TGCAGTGCTAGACTAATCAATGAGCAGTTCTTC.

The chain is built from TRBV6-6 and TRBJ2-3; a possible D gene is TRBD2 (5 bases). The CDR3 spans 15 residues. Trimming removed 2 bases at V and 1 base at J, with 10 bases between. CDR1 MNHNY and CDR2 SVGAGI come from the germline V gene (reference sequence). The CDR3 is CASSYGLGGTDTQYF. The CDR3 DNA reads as TGTGCCAGCAGTTACGGACTGGGCGGCACAGATACGCAGTATTTT.

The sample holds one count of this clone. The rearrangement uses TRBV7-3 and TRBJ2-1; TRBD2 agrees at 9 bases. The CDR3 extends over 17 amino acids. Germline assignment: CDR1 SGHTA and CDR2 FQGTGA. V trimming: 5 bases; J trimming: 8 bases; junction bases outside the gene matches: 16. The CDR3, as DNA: TGTGCCAGCAGCCTCAGTCGCAATAGCGGGAGAGGGTATGAGCAGTTCTTC. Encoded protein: CASSLSRNSGRGYEQFF.

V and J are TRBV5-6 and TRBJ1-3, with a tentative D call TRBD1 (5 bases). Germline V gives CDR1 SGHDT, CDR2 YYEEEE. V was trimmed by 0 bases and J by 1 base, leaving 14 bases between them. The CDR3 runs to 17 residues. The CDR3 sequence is CASSLGSGGKSGNTIYF. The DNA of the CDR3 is TGTGCCAGCAGCTTGGGGTCGGGGGGTAAATCTGGAAACACCATATATTTT.

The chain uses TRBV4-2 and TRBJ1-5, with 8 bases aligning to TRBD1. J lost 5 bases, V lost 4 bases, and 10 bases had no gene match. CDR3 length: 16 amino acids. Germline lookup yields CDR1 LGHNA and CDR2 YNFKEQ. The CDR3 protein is CASSPGGRGRDQPQHF. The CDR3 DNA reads TGTGCCAGCAGCCCGGGTGGCAGGGGGCGAGATCAGCCCCAGCATTTT.

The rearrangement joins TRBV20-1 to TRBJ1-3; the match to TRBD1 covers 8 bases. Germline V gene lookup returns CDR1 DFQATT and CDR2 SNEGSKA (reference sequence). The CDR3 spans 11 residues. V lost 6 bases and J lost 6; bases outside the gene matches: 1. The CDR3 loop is CSAGQANTIYF. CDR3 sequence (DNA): TGCAGTGCGGGACAGGCAAACACCATATATTTT.

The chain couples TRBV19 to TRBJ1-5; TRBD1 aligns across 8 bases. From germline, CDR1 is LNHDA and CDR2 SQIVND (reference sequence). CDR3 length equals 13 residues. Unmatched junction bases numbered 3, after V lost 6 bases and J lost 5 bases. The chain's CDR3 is CASRDRVDQPQHF. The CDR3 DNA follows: TGTGCCAGTAGGGACAGGGTCGATCAGCCCCAGCATTTT.

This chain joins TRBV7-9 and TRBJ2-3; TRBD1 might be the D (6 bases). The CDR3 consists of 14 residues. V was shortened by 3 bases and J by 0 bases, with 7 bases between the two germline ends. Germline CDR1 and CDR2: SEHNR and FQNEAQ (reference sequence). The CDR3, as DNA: TGTGCCAGCAGCTTTCAGGGGAGCACAGATACGCAGTATTTT. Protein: CASSFQGSTDTQYF.

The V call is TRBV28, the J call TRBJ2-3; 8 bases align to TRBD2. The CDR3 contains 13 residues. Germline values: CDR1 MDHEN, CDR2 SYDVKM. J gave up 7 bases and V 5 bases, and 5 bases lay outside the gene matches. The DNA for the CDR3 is TGTGCCAGCAGTCCCCGACTAGCGTATACGCAGTATTTT. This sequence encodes CASSPRLAYTQYF. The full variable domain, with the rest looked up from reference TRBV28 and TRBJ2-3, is DVKVTQSSRYLVKRTGEKVFLECVQDMDHENMFWYRQDPGLGLRLIYFSYDVKMKEKGDIPEGYSVSREKKERFSLILESASTNQTSMYLCASSPRLAYTQYFGPGTRLTVL.

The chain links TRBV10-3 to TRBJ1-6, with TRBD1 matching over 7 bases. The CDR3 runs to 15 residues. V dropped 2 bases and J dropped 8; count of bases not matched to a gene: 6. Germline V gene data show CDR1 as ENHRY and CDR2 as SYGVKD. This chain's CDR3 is CAISERRTGDSPLHF. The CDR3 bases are TGTGCCATCAGTGAGAGGCGGACAGGAGATTCACCCCTCCACTTT.

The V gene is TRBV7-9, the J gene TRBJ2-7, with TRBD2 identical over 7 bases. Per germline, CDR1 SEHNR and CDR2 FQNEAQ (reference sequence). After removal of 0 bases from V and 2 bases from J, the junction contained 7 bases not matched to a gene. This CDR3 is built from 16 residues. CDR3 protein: CASSLARWEGPYEQYF. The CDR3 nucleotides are TGTGCCAGCAGCTTAGCGAGGTGGGAGGGCCCCTACGAGCAGTACTTC.

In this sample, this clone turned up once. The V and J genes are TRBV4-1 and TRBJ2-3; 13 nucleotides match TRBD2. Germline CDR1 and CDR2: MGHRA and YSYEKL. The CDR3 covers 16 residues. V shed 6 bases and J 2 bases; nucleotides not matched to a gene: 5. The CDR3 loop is CASRFTSGRATDTQYF. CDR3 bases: TGCGCCAGCAGGTTTACTAGCGGGAGGGCCACAGATACGCAGTATTTT.

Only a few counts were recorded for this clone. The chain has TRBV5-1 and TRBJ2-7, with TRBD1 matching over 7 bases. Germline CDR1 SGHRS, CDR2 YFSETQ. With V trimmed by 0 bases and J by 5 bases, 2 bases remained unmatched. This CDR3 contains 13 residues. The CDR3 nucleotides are TGCGCCAGCAGCTTGGGTCAGGGGGACGAGCAGTACTTC. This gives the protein CASSLGQGDEQYF.

The CDR3 DNA follows: TGTGCCAGCAGCGTCCGACAGGGTGCCGGGGAGCTGTTTTTT. Translated, it gives CASSVRQGAGELFF. V gene TRBV11-1 combines with J gene TRBJ2-2, with TRBD1 identical over 7 bases. The CDR3 consists of 14 residues. CDR1 and CDR2 (germline): SGHAT, FQDESV (reference sequence). V was clipped by 5 bases and J by 6 bases; unmatched bases: 6.

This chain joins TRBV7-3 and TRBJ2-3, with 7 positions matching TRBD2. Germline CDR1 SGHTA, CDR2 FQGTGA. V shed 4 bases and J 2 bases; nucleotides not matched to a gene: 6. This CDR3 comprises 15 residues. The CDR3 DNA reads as TGTGCCAGCAGCTCCTCCGGGACTATCACAGATACGCAGTATTTT. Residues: CASSSSGTITDTQYF.

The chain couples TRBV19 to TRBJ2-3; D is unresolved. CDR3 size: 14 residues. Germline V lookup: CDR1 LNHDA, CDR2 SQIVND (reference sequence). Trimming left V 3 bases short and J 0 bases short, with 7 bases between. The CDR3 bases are TGTGCCAGTAGTATTACCAGTAGCACAGATACGCAGTATTTT. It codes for CASSITSSTDTQYF.